This T cell receptor (beta chain) was identified in a study of metastatic and nonmetastatic thyroid tumors. Overall study context: Where malignant and benign thyroid patients were concerned, repertoires were compared across blood and tumor or nodule tissue.

CDR3 length: 13 amino acids. The germline V gene encodes CDR1 MDHEN and CDR2 SYDVKM. V was cut by 2 bases and J by 3 bases, with 8 bases left in between. Treatment of any kind had been given to no patient before thyroid surgery. Study-level findings and limits: A significant increase in TCR beta diversity was reportedly seen in malignant thyroid tumors relative to benign nodules, in blood and tumor.

The authors' processing: For papillary thyroid cancer, a distant-metastasis classifier was constructed from CDR3 differences observed across clinicopathological groups. TCRdb reprocessed the PCR reads using MiXCR. The V and J calls, along with clone size, are taken from TCRdb and not from the paper's own processing. In the table there are about 12,000 clones, about 34% of which are singletons. As for this clone: Antigen unknown.

V usage is TRBV28 and J usage is TRBJ2-7; D is possibly TRBD2 (5 bases). The clonotype originates from a male donor with papillary thyroid cancer or a benign thyroid nodule (not recorded which). Some clones in this sample may be carry-over from other donors' samples. The sequencing input was tumor tissue. The CDR3 region has the DNA TGTGCCAGCAGTTTAGGGAGACACTACGAGCAGTACTTC. Amino acids: CASSLGRHYEQYF.